Below are 9 T cell receptor beta chains sequenced from a single sample in a study of beta chain features in type 1 diabetes. Points from the study as a whole: TCRB CDR3 length was moderately but significantly reduced in all four CD4+ subsets of Type 1 diabetes patients.

Their antigens remain unidentified. Reverse transcribing all isolated RNA meant expressed TCRB transcripts were sequenced. Only in-frame clones appear in the TCRdb table, and some are missing; sequencing was by immunoSEQ multiplex PCR. Of about 240,000 clones in the sample, 14% were seen once. The specimen was naive CD4+ T cells from blood. The receptors originated from a man aged 25-45 years with type 1 diabetes.

This clone was counted only a few times. The chain is built from TRBV5-4 and TRBJ2-5; 14 nucleotides align to TRBD2. The CDR3 is 19 amino acids. CDR1 and CDR2 (germline): SGHNT, YYREEE (reference sequence). The J segment lost 1 base and the V segment lost 3 bases, leaving 11 bases of the junction unmatched. CDR3 coding DNA: TGTGCCAGCAGCTGGCGACAGGGACTAGCGGGAGTCCCCCAAGAGACCCAGTACTTC. It codes for CASSWRQGLAGVPQETQYF.

This sequence joins TRBV6-5 and TRBJ2-5; 7 nucleotides line up with TRBD1. Germline V gene lookup returns CDR1 MNHEY and CDR2 SVGAGI. The ends lost 5 bases at V and 0 bases at J; junction bases unmatched: 3. This CDR3 has 14 amino acids. The CDR3 spells CASSRDRDQETQYF. For the CDR3, the DNA is TGTGCCAGCAGTCGCGACAGGGACCAAGAGACCCAGTACTTC.

The rearrangement joins TRBV11-2 to TRBJ2-3, with 8 bases fitting TRBD2. The V segment lost 1 base and the J segment 4 bases; nucleotides outside the gene matches: 4. Germline values: CDR1 SGHAT, CDR2 FQNNGV. The CDR3 sequence is 15 residues long. DNA of the CDR3: TGTGCCAGCAGCTTAGGGGGACTAGGAGCAGATACGCAGTATTTT. As protein: CASSLGGLGADTQYF.

The J gene is TRBJ2-7, the V gene TRBV6-1, with 7 bases identical to TRBD2. J lost 0 bases, V lost 2 bases, and 4 bases had no gene match. The length of the CDR3 is 15 residues. CDR1 and CDR2 from the germline V gene are MNHNS and SASEGT. This CDR3 reads CASSESSSGSYEQYF. The CDR3 DNA follows: TGTGCCAGCAGTGAATCTTCTAGCGGCTCCTACGAGCAGTACTTC.

The chain combines TRBV5-1 with TRBJ2-3; D ambiguous. There are 13 residues in the CDR3. Trimming stripped 2 bases from V and 5 bases from J, with 9 bases between. Germline-derived CDR1 and CDR2 are SGHRS and YFSETQ. The CDR3 DNA sequence: TGCGCCAGCAGCTTCTCCGGTGGAGATACGCAGTATTTT. Its translation: CASSFSGGDTQYF.

This clone was detected only a few times. The chain is built from TRBV9 and TRBJ2-1; TRBD2 aligns across 11 bases. J lost 7 bases, V lost 2 bases, and 5 bases had no gene match. This CDR3 comprises 15 residues. Per germline, CDR1 SGDLS and CDR2 YYNGEE. Here the CDR3 reads CASSVSGRAWNEQFF. The CDR3 DNA reads TGTGCCAGCAGCGTTAGCGGGAGGGCCTGGAATGAGCAGTTCTTC. The variable domain in full, completed from reference TRBV9 and TRBJ2-1, reads DSGVTQTPKHLITATGQRVTLRCSPRSGDLSVYWYQQSLDQGLQFLIQYYNGEERAKGNILERFSAQQFPDLHSELNLSSLELGDSALYFCASSVSGRAWNEQFFGPGTRLTVL.

Only one count was recorded for this clone. The chain uses TRBV2 and TRBJ2-6; tentatively, D is TRBD1 (5 bases). The CDR3 has 16 amino acids. Germline lookup yields CDR1 SNHLY and CDR2 FYNNEI. The V end was cut by 4 bases, the J end by 2 bases, with 12 bases between. The CDR3 reads CASSVQGIAGANVLTF. CDR3 coding DNA: TGTGCCAGCAGTGTTCAGGGAATCGCTGGGGCCAACGTCCTGACTTTC.

This clone was observed a handful of times. The chain carries TRBV27 and TRBJ2-7, with 8 bases lining up with TRBD1. Losses at the gene ends were 2 bases for V and 4 bases for J; bases not matched to a gene: 4. Germline V gene lookup returns CDR1 MNHEY and CDR2 SMNVEV (reference sequence). CDR3 length: 14 amino acids. CDR3: CASSLETGEYEQYF. In nucleotides, the CDR3 is TGTGCCAGCAGTTTAGAGACAGGGGAATACGAGCAGTACTTC.

This clone came up a few times. This chain joins TRBV6-5 and TRBJ1-1, with 7 nucleotides matching TRBD1. Trimming took 4 bases from V and 1 from J; bases not matched to a gene: 6. From germline, CDR1 is MNHEY and CDR2 SVGAGI. There are 15 residues in the CDR3. Here the CDR3 reads CASSSLGTANTEAFF. The CDR3 DNA reads TGTGCCAGCAGTTCATTGGGGACAGCGAACACTGAAGCTTTCTTT.